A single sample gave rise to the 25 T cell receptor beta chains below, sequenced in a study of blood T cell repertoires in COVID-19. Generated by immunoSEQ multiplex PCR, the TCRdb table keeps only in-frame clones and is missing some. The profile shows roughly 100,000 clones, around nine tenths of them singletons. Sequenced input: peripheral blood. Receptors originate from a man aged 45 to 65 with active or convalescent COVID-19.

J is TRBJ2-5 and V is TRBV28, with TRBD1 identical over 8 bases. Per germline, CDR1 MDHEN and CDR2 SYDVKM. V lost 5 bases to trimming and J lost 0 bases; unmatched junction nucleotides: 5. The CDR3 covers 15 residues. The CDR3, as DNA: TGTGCCAGCAGTGTACTGGACAGGGACCAAGAGACCCAGTACTTC. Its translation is CASSVLDRDQETQYF.

The CDR3 DNA follows: TGTGCCAGCAGCTCACCGGGACAGGGCAATACGCAGTATTTT. Its translation is CASSSPGQGNTQYF. The chain has TRBV13 and TRBJ2-3, with 9 bases that match TRBD1. V was pared by 4 bases and J by 7 bases, with 6 bases of the junction left unmatched. This CDR3 spans 14 amino acids. CDR1 and CDR2 from the germline V gene are PRHDT and FYEKMQ (reference sequence). Complete variable domain (other parts from reference TRBV13 and TRBJ2-3): AAGVIQSPRHLIKEKRETATLKCYPIPRHDTVYWYQQGPGQDPQFLISFYEKMQSDKGSIPDRFSAQQFSDYHSELNMSSLELGDSALYFCASSSPGQGNTQYFGPGTRLTVL.

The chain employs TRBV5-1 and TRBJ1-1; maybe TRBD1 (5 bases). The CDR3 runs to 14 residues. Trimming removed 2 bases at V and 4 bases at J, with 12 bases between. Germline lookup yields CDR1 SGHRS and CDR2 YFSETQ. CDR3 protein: CASSFNQGTTEAFF. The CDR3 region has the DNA TGCGCCAGCAGCTTCAACCAGGGAACCACTGAAGCTTTCTTT.

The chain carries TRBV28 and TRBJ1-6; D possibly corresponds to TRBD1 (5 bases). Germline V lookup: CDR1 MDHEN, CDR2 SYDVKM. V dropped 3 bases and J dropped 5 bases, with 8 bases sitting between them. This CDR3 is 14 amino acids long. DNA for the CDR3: TGTGCCAGCAGTTTGACAGTAAATAATTCACCCCTCCACTTT. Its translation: CASSLTVNNSPLHF.

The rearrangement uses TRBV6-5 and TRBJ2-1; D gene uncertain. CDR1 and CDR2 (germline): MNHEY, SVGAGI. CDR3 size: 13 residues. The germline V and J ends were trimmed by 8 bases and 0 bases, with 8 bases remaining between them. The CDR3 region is CASLLSSYNEQFF. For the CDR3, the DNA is TGTGCCAGCCTGCTGAGCTCCTACAATGAGCAGTTCTTC.

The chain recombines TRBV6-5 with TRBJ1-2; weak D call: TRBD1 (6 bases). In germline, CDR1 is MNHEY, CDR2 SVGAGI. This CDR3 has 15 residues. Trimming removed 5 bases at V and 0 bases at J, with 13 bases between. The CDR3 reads CASSPQQGSNYGYTF. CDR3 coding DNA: TGTGCCAGCAGTCCTCAACAGGGATCTAACTATGGCTACACCTTC.

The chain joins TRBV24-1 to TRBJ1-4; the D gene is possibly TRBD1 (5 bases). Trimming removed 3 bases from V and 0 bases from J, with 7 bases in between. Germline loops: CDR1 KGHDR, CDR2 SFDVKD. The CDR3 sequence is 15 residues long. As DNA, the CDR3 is TGTGCCACCAGTGATGGAGGGGCAACTAATGAAAAACTGTTTTTT. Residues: CATSDGGATNEKLFF.

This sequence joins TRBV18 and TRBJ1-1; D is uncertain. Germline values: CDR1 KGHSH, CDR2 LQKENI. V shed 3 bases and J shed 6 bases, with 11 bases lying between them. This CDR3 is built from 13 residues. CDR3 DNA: TGTGCCAGCTCACCTTCGAGAAACGCTGAAGCTTTCTTT. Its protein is CASSPSRNAEAFF.

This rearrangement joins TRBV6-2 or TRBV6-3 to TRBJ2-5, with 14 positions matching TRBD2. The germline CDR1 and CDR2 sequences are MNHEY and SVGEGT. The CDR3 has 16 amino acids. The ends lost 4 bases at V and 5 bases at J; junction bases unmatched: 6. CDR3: CASSLGLAGVVETQYF. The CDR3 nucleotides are TGTGCCAGCAGTTTGGGACTAGCGGGGGTAGTGGAGACCCAGTACTTC.

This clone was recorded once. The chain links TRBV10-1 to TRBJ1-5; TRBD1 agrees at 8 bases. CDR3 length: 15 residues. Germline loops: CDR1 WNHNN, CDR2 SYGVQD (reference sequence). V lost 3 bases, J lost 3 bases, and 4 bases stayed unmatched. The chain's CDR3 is CASSERTGYNQPQHF. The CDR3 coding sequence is TGCGCCAGCAGTGAAAGGACAGGGTACAATCAGCCCCAGCATTTT.

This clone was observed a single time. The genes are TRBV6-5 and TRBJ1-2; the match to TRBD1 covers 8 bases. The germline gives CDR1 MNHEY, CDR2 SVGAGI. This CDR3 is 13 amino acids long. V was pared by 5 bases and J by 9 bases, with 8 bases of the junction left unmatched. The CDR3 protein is CASSKDRDGSYTF. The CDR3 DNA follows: TGTGCCAGCAGTAAGGACAGGGATGGGAGCTACACCTTC.

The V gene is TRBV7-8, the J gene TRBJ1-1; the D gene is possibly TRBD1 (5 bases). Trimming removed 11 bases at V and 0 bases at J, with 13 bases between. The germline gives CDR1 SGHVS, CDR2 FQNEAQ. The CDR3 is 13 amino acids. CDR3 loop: CASLRTLNTEAFF. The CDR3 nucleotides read TGTGCCTCTTTAAGGACATTGAACACTGAAGCTTTCTTT.

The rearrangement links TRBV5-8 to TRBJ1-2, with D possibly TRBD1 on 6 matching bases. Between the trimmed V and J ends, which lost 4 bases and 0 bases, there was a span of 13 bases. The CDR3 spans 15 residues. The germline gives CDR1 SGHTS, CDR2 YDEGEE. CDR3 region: CASSADRKTNYGYTF. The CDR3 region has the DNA TGTGCCAGCAGCGCCGACAGGAAAACTAACTATGGCTACACCTTC.

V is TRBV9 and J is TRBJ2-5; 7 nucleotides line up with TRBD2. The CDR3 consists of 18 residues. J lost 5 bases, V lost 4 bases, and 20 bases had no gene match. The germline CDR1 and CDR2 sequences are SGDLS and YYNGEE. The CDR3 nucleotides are TGTGCCAGCAGCCCTCACCCAGCGGGGCATGGGGTCGGGGAGACCCAGTACTTC. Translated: CASSPHPAGHGVGETQYF.

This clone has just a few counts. This CDR3 is CASSLGGTGGAQYF. CDR3 in DNA: TGTGCCAGCAGCTTAGGAGGGACAGGCGGGGCCCAGTACTTC. V usage is TRBV7-9 and J usage is TRBJ2-5; 8 nucleotides agree with TRBD1. This CDR3 is built from 14 residues. With V trimmed by 1 base and J by 9 bases, 7 bases remained unmatched. From germline, CDR1 is SEHNR and CDR2 FQNEAQ (reference sequence).

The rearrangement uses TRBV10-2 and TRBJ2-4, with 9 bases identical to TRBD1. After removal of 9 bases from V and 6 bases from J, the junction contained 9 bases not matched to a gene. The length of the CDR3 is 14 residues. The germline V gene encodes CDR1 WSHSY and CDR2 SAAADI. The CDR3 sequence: CASSQGAVRNIQYF. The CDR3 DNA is TGCGCCAGTTCACAGGGGGCGGTTAGAAACATTCAGTACTTC.

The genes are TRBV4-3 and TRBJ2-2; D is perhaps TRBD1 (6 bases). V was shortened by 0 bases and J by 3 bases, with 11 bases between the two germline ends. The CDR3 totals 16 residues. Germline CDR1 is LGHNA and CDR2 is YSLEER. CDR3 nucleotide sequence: TGCGCCAGCAGCCAAGATTGGGGGCAGCACACCGGGGAGCTGTTTTTT. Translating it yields CASSQDWGQHTGELFF.

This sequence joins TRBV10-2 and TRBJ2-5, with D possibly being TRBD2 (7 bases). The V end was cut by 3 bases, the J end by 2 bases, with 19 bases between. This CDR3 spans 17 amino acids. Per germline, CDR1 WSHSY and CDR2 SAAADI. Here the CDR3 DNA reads TGCGCCAGCAGTGATTGGGGGGGGGCGGACCGACAAGAGACCCAGTACTTC. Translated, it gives CASSDWGGADRQETQYF.

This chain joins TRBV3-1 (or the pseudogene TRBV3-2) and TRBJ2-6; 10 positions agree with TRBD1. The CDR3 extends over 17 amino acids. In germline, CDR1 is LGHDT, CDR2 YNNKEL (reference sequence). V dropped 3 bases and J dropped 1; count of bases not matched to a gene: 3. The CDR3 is CASSQRQGASGANVLTF. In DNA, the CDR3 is TGTGCCAGCAGCCAGCGACAGGGGGCTTCTGGGGCCAACGTCCTGACTTTC.

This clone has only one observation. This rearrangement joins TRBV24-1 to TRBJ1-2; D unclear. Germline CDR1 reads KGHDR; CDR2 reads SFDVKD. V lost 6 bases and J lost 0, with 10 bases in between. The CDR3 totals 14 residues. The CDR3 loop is CATSSQETNYGYTF. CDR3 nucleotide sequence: TGTGCCACCAGTTCCCAGGAAACTAACTATGGCTACACCTTC.

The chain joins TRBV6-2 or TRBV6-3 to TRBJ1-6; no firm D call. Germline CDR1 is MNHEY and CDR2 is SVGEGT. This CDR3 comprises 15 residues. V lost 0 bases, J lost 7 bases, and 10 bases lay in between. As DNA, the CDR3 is TGTGCCAGCAGTTACTCTGCAGGAGGAAATTCACCCCTCCACTTT. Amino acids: CASSYSAGGNSPLHF.

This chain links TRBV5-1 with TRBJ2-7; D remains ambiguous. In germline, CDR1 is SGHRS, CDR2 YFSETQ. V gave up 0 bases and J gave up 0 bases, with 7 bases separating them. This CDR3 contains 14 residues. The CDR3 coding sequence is TGCGCCAGCAGCTTGGACAAAGTCTCCTACGAGCAGTACTTC. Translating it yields CASSLDKVSYEQYF.

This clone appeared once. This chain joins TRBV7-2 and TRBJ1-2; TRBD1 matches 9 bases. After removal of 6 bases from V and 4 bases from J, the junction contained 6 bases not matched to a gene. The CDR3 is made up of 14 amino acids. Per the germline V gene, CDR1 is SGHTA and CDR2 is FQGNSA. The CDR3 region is CASSQDRGGYGYTF. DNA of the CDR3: TGTGCCAGCAGTCAGGACAGGGGAGGCTATGGCTACACCTTC.

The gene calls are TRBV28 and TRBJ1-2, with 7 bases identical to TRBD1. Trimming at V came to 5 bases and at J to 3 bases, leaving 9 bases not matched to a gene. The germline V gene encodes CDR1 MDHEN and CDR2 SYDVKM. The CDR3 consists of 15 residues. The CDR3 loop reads CASSTAQGVDYGYTF. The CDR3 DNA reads TGTGCCAGCAGTACAGCTCAGGGGGTTGACTATGGCTACACCTTC.

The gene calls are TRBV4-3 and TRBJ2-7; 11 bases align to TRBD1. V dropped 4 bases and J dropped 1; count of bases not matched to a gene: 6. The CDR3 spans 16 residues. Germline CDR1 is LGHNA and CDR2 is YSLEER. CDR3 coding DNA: TGCGCCAGCAGCCGGGCCCGGGACAGGGGGTCCTACGAGCAGTACTTC. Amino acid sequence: CASSRARDRGSYEQYF.